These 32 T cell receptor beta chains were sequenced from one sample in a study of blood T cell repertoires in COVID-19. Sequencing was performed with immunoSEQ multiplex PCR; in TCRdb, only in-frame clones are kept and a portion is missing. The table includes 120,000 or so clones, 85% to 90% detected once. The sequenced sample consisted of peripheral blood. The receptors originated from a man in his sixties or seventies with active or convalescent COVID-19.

CDR3 in DNA: TGCGCCAGCAGCGAGGCCGGGACTAGAGACAATGAGCAGTTCTTC. This codes for CASSEAGTRDNEQFF. The chain has TRBV5-1 and TRBJ2-1; 8 bases match TRBD2. V was clipped by 4 bases and J by 5 bases; unmatched bases: 8. Germline V CDR1 and CDR2: SGHRS, YFSETQ. The CDR3 has 15 amino acids.

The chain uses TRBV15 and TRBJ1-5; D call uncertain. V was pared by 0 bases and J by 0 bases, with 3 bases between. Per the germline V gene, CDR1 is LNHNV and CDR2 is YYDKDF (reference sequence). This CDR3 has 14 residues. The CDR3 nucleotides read TGTGCCACCAGCAGAGACTTTAGCAATCAGCCCCAGCATTTT. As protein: CATSRDFSNQPQHF. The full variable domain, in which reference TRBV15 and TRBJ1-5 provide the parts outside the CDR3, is DAMVIQNPRYQVTQFGKPVTLSCSQTLNHNVMYWYQQKSSQAPKLLFHYYDKDFNNEADTPDNFQSRRPNTSFCFLDIRSPGLGDTAMYLCATSRDFSNQPQHFGDGTRLSIL.

The CDR3 region is CASSQYSGSGSYNEQFF. The CDR3 nucleotides are TGCGCCAGCAGCCAATACTCAGGGTCCGGCTCCTACAATGAGCAGTTCTTC. The chain recombines TRBV4-1 with TRBJ2-1; the D gene is possibly TRBD1 (5 bases). Germline CDR1 is MGHRA and CDR2 is YSYEKL. The CDR3 extends over 17 amino acids. The V and J ends lost 2 bases and 0 bases respectively, with 14 bases between them.

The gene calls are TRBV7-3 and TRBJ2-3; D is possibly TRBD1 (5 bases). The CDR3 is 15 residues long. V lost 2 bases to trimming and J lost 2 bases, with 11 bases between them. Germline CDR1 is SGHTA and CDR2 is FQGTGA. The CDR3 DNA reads TGTGCCAGCAGCTTAGTAGACAGTCCCACAGATACGCAGTATTTT. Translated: CASSLVDSPTDTQYF.

The CDR3: CASSGSTSGRGNEQFF. The CDR3 nucleotides read TGTGCCAGCAGTGGCTCGACTAGCGGGAGGGGAAATGAGCAGTTCTTC. The chain links TRBV6-1 to TRBJ2-1, with 14 bases fitting TRBD2. The CDR3 runs to 16 residues. V shed 4 bases, J shed 7 bases, and the junction held 6 bases outside the gene matches. Germline CDR1 and CDR2: MNHNS and SASEGT.

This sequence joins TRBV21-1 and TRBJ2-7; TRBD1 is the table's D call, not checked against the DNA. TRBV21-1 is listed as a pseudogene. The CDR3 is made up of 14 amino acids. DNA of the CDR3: TGTGCCAGCAGCTATTCAGGGACAGGGGACGAGCAGTACTTC. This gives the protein CASSYSGTGDEQYF.

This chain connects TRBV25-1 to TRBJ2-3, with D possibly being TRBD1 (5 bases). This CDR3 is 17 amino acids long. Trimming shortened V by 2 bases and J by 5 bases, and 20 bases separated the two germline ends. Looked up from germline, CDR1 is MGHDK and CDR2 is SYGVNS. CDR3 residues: CASSEPPSAGKGDTQYF. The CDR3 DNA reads TGTGCCAGCAGTGAACCTCCGTCGGCAGGGAAGGGAGATACGCAGTATTTT.

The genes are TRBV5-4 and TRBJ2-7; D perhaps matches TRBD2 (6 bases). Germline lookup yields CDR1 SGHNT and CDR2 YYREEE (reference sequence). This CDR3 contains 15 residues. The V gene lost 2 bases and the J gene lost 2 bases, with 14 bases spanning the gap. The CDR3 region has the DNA TGTGCCAGCAGCTTCGGGAGTACGGTTACCTACGAGCAGTACTTC. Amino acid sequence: CASSFGSTVTYEQYF.

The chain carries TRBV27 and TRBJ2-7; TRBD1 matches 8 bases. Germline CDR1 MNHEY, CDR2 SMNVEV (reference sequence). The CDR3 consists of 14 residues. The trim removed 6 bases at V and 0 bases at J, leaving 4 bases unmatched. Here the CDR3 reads CASRDRVSSYEQYF. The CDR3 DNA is TGTGCCAGCAGGGACAGGGTGAGCTCCTACGAGCAGTACTTC.

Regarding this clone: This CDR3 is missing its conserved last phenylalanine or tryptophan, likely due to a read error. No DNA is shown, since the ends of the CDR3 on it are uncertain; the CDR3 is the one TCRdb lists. The CDR3 protein is CASRPPRG. The genes are TRBV12-2 and TRBJ1-1. TRBV12-2 is a listed pseudogene. The CDR3 spans 8 amino acids, including both terminal residues.

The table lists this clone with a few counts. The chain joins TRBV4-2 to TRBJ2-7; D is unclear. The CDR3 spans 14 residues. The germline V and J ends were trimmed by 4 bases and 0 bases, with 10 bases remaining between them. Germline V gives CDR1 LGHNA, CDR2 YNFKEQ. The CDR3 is CASSPQAFSYEQYF. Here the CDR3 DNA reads TGTGCCAGCAGCCCGCAGGCTTTCTCCTACGAGCAGTACTTC.

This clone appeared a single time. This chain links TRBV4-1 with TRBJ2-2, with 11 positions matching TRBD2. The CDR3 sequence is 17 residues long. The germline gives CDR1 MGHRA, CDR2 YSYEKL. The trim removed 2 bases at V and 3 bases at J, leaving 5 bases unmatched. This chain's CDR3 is CASSQLPGLADTGELFF. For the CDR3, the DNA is TGCGCCAGCAGCCAACTACCGGGACTAGCGGACACCGGGGAGCTGTTTTTT.

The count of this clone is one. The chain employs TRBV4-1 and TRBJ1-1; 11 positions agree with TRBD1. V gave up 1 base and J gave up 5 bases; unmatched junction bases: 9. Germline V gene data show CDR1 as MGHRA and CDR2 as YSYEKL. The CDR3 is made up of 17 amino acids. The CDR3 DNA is TGCGCCAGCAGCCAAGCCGGGACAGGGGGTTTTAAAACTGAAGCTTTCTTT. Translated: CASSQAGTGGFKTEAFF.

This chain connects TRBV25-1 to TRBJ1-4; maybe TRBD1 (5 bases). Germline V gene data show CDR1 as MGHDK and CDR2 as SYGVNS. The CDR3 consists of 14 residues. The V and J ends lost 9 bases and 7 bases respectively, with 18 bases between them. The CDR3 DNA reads TGTGCCAGGCGCCGACCTTGGGGGGTTGAAAAACTGTTTTTT. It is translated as CARRRPWGVEKLFF.

The CDR3 nucleotides read TGTGCCAGCAGCTTAAGGCGCCAGGGTAGCACAGATACGCAGTATTTT. Protein: CASSLRRQGSTDTQYF. J is TRBJ2-3 and V is TRBV7-3, with a tentative D call TRBD1 (5 bases). The V gene's germline CDR1 is SGHTA and CDR2 FQGTGA. This CDR3 contains 16 residues. Trimming shortened V by 1 base and J by 0 bases, and 11 bases separated the two germline ends.

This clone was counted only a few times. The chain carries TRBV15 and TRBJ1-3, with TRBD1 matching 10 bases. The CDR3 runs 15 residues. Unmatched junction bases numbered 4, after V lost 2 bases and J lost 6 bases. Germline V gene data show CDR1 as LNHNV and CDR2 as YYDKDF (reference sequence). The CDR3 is CATSRRDRGENTIYF. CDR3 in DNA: TGTGCCACCAGCAGACGGGACAGGGGAGAAAACACCATATATTTT. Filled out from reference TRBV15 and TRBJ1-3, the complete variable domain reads DAMVIQNPRYQVTQFGKPVTLSCSQTLNHNVMYWYQQKSSQAPKLLFHYYDKDFNNEADTPDNFQSRRPNTSFCFLDIRSPGLGDTAMYLCATSRRDRGENTIYFGEGSWLTVV.

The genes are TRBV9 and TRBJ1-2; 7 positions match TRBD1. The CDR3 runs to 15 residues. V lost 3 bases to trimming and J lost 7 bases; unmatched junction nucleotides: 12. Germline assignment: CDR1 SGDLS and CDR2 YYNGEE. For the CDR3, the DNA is TGTGCCAGCAGCGCACAGACAGGGCAAGTCGGTGGCTACACCTTC. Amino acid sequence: CASSAQTGQVGGYTF.

Written as DNA, the CDR3 is TGTGCCAGCAGCTTGGGGCAGTCATCCTACGAGCAGTACTTC. Residues: CASSLGQSSYEQYF. The chain couples TRBV5-4 to TRBJ2-7; no firm D call. Germline CDR1 and CDR2: SGHNT and YYREEE (reference sequence). Between the trimmed V and J ends, which lost 0 bases and 1 base, there was a span of 8 bases. The CDR3 consists of 14 residues.

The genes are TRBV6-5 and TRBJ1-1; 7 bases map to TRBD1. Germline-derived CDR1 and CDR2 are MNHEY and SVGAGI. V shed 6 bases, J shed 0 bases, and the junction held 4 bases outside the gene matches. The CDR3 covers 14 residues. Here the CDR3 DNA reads TGTGCCAGCAGCCAGGGGACAGTGAACACTGAAGCTTTCTTT. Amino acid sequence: CASSQGTVNTEAFF.

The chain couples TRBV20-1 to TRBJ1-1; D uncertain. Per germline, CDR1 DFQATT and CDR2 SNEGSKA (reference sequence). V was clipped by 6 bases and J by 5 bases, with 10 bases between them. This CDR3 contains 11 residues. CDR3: CSAAPETEAFF. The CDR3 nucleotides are TGCAGTGCCGCCCCCGAGACTGAAGCTTTCTTT.

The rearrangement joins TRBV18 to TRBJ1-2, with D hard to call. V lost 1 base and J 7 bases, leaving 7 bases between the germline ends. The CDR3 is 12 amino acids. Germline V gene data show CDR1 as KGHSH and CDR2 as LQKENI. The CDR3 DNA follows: TGTGCCAGCTCACCACGGTCGGGTGGCTACACCTTC. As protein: CASSPRSGGYTF.

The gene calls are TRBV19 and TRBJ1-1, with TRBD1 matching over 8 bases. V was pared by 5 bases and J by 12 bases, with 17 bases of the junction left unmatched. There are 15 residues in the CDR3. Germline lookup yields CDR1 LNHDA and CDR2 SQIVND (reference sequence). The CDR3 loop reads CASSPRGGQVFLPFF. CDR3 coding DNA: TGTGCCAGTAGTCCCCGCGGGGGACAGGTTTTTTTGCCTTTCTTT.

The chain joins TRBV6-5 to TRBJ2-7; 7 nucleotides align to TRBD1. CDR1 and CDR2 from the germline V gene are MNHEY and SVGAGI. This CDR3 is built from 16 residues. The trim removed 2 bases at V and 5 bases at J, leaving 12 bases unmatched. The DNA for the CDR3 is TGTGCCAGCAGTTACGTTAGTCAGGACAGGACCAACGAGCAGTACTTC. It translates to CASSYVSQDRTNEQYF.

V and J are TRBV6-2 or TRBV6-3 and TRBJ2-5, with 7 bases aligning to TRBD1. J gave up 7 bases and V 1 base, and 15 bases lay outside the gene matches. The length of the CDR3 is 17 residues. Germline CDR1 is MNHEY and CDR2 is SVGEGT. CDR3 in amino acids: CASSYYDGTAMYVTQYF. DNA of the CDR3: TGTGCCAGCAGTTACTATGACGGGACAGCAATGTACGTGACCCAGTACTTC.

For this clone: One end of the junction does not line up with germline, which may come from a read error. The CDR3, as DNA: TGTGCCACCAACAGAAACTACAATCAGCCCCAGCATTTT. It codes for CATNRNYNQPQHF. The chain has TRBV15 and TRBJ1-5; no clear D gene. The CDR3 totals 13 residues. CDR1 is LNHNV and CDR2 is YYDKDF in the germline V gene (reference sequence).

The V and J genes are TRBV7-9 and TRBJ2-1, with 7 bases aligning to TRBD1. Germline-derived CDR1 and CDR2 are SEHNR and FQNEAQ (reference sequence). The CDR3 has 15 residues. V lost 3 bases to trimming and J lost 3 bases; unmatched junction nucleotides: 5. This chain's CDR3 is CASSFQGQSYNEQFF. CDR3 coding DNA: TGTGCCAGCAGCTTTCAGGGACAGAGCTACAATGAGCAGTTCTTC.

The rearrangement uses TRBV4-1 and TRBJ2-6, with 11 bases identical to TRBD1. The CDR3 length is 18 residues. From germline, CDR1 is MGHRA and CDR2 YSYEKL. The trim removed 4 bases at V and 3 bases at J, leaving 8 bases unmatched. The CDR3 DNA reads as TGCGCCAGCAGCCCCCGCGGACAGGGGGCTAGTGGGGCCAACGTCCTGACTTTC. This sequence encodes CASSPRGQGASGANVLTF.

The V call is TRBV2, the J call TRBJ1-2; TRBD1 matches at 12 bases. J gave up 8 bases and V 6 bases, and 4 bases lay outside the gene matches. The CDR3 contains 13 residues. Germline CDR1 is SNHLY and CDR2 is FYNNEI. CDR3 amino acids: CASSGTGGAGYTF. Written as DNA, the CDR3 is TGTGCCAGCAGCGGGACAGGGGGCGCGGGCTACACCTTC.

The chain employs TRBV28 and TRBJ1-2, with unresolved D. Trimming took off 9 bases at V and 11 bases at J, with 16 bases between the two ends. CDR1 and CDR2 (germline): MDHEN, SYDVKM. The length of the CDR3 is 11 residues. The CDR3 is CASSATDRYTF. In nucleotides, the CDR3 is TGTGCCAGTAGCGCTACGGATCGTTACACCTTC.

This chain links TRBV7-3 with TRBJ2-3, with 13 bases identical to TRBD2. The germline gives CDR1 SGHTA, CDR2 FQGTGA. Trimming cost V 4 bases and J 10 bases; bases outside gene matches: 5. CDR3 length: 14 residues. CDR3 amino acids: CASSSGLAGEAQYF. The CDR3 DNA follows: TGTGCCAGCAGCTCCGGACTAGCGGGAGAAGCGCAGTATTTT.

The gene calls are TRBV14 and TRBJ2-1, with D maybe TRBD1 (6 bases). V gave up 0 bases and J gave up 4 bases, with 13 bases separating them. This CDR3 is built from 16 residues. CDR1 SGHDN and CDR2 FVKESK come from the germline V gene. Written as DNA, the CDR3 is TGTGCCAGCAGCCAAGATCCAGGGGCGGTGTACAATGAGCAGTTCTTC. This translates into CASSQDPGAVYNEQFF.

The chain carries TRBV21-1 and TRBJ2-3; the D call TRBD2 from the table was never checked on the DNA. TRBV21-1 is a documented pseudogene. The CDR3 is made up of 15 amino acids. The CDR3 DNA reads TGTGCCAGCAGCAAAGGGACTGACTCGAGGGATACGCAGTATTTT. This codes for CASSKGTDSRDTQYF.